This T cell receptor (beta chain) was obtained from a study of T cell repertoires in cytomegalovirus infection. Study background: Evidence of both CMV infection and a matching HLA type came from public TCR beta signatures. Overall study findings and caveats: Cumulative frequency of public TCR beta families picked out carriers of CMV plus the relevant HLA. The study found HLA-C-restricted CMV-specific TCR beta clonotypes dominating the ex vivo response.

The V and J ends lost 5 bases and 5 bases, in that order; junction bases with no gene match: 10. Germline V gene data show CDR1 as MNHEY and CDR2 as SVGEGT. The CDR3 has 15 residues. Only a few counts were recorded for this clonotype. The antigen remains undetermined. Via MiXCR, TCRdb re-called the reads, giving one row per CDR3 protein. The sample carries about 740,000 distinct CDR3 sequences, less than 40% recorded once. The sequence came from a human donor in good health (CMV status not recorded). Some clones in this sample may be carry-over from other donors' samples. The V and J genes are TRBV6-2 or TRBV6-3 and TRBJ2-5; 8 nucleotides agree with TRBD1. The specimen sequenced was PBMCs. The CDR3, as DNA: TGTGCCAGCAGTCAAGCCGACAGGGGAGTGGAGACCCAGTACTTC. This gives the protein CASSQADRGVETQYF.